This T cell receptor (beta chain) stems from a study of T-cell memory formation after mild COVID-19. On the study more broadly: The study found TCR clusters largely donor specific.

Germline CDR1 is DFQATT and CDR2 is SNEGSKA (reference sequence). The CDR3 contains 12 residues. V gave up 6 bases and J gave up 10 bases; unmatched junction bases: 10. TCR alpha and TCR beta cDNA libraries with sample barcodes and UMIs came from 5'RACE using constant-segment primers. TCRdb re-called the 5' RACE reads through MiXCR, storing one row per CDR3 protein. The sample includes 110,000 to 150,000 distinct CDR3 sequences, 11% to 15% of them seen just once. Sequenced input: PBMCs or a T cell subset sorted from them (not recorded which). V and J are TRBV20-1 and TRBJ1-1; TRBD1 aligns across 8 bases. The sequence derives from an adult woman who had mild COVID-19 (a few samples of this study predate the infection). Cell type and time point are not known. The CDR3 here is CSATDRELVAFF. The CDR3 region has the DNA TGCAGTGCCACGGACAGGGAGCTAGTAGCTTTCTTT.